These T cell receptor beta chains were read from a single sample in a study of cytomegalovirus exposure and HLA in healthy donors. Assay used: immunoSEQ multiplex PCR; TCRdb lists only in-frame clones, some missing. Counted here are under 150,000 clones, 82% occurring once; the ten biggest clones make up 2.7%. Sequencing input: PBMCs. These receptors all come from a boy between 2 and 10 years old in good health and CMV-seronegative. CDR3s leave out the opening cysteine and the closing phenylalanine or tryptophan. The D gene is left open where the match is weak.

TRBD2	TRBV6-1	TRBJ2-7	ASSEPPSGDTYEQY
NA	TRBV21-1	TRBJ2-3	ASSKALGHPTDTQY
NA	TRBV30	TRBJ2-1	AWSWTEANEQF
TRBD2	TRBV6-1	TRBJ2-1	ASSLGTSGGDEQF
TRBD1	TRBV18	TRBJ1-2	ASSPEQGYYGYT
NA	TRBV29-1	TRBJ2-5	SVEVAGVWGETQY
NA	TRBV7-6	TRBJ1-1	ASSFSGVGTEAF
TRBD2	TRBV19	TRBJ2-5	ASSATSGRGLSETQY
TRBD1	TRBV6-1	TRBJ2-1	ASSEAITGANEQF
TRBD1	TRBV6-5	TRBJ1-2	ASSWDRVDGYT
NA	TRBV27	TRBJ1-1	ASTPTARNTEAF
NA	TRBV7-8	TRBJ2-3	ASSLVGGSRGARDTQY
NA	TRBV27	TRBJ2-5	ASTLLDPAGTQY
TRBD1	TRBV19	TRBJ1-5	ASSISGGENQPQH
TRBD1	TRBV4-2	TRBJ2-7	ASSQDPPGQGAHEQY
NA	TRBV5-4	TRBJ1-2	ASSMGRDGYGYT
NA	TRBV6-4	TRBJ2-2	ASTPGRNTGELF
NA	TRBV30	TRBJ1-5	AWDPQGQGNQPQH
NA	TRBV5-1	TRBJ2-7	ASSEIRDSIYEQY
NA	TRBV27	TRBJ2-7	ASSVRVRDYEQY
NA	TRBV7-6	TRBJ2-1	ASSPRTNEQF
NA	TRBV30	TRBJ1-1	AWTRWNTEAF
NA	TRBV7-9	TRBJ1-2	ASSLAGVGYT
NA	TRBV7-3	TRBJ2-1	ASSPIGLVEGDEQF
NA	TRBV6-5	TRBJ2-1	ASSLSRSSYNEQF
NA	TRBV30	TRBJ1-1	AWTLTGMSWTEAF
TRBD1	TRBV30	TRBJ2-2	AWRAPLTGRISENTGELF
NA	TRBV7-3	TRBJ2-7	ASSLGYSYEQY
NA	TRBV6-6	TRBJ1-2	AGQGLVGTGYT
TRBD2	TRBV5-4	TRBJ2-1	ASRLAGGPNEQF
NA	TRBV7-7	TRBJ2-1	ASSLSYGTDEQF
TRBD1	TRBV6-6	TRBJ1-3	ASSSTGGNTIY
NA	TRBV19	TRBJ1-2	ASSPAGARYGYT
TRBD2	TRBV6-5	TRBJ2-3	ASSRLAGEADTQY
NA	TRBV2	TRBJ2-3	ASRDRDTGRNTQY
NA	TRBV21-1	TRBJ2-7	ASIRDRVYEQY
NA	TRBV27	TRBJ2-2	ASQTDSNTGELF
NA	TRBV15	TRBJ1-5	ATAEWQDGVRSNQPQH
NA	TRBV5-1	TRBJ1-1	ASSSPQGNTEAF
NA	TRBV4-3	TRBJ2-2	ASSQDSVNTGELF
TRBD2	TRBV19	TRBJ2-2	ASSPSRLAGGSSGELF
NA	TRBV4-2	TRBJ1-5	ASSQDNSNQPQH
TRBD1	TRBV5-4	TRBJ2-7	ASSLPGQGSYEQY
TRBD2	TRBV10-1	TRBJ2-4	ASSEGLAGGRANIQY
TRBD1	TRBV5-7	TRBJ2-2	ASSFRQGGELF
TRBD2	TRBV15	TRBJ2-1	ATSRDLPSGSAYNEQF
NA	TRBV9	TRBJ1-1	ASRPGEWGNTEAF
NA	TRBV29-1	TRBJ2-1	SVEHGYNEQF
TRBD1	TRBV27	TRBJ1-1	ASGETGAAEAF
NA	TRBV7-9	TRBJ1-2	ASSLEMAGLGYGYGYT
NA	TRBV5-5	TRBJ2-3	ASSYLGEQY
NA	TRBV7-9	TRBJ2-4	ASSLGFFGGKNIQY
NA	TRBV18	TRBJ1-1	ASSPPSRAATEAF
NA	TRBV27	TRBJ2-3	ASSLMRQPGLSSTDTQY